The following is a T cell receptor (beta chain) sequence with its context. Antigen specificity is unknown. The data were obtained in a study of cytomegalovirus exposure and HLA in healthy donors. The study, taken as a whole, reports: CMV serostatus alone was available as immune exposure information.

Samples came from healthy bone marrow donors. 13 Jbeta primers and 60 Vbeta primers were used for the PCR. The repertoire was sequenced with immunoSEQ multiplex PCR; TCRdb's copy has only in-frame clones and lacks some. This sample has about 52,000 clones, with 72% found just once. This receptor was obtained from a woman between 45 and 60 years old in good health and CMV-seronegative. Input material: PBMCs.

The CDR3 here is CASSLVDRDYGYTF. For the CDR3, the DNA is TGTGCCAGCAGCTTAGTGGACAGAGACTATGGCTACACCTTC. This chain connects TRBV7-8 to TRBJ1-2; TRBD1 might be the D (6 bases). CDR1 and CDR2 (germline): SGHVS, FQNEAQ. V was pared by 1 base and J by 3 bases, with 9 bases between. The CDR3 totals 14 residues. Looking up the rest from reference TRBV7-8 and TRBJ1-2 gives the full variable domain: GAGVSQSPRYKVAKRGQDVALRCDPISGHVSLFWYQQALGQGPEFLTYFQNEAQLDKSGLPSDRFFAERPEGSVSTLKIQRTQQEDSAVYLCASSLVDRDYGYTFGSGTRLTVV.